The 32 T cell receptor beta chains listed next were all sequenced from one sample in a study of cytomegalovirus exposure and HLA in healthy donors. Primers: 60 Vbeta forward and 13 Jbeta reverse. Profiled with immunoSEQ multiplex PCR; TCRdb holds only in-frame clones, not every one. Among about 150,000 clones listed, 65% to 80% were seen once. The specimen was PBMCs. The receptors shown here come from a man between 18 and 29 years old in good health and CMV-seronegative.

The chain joins TRBV7-8 to TRBJ1-5, with TRBD1 identical over 9 bases. Germline assignment: CDR1 SGHVS and CDR2 FQNEAQ. This CDR3 spans 21 amino acids. Germline trimming cut 3 bases from V and 0 bases from J; bases unmatched to any gene: 18. The CDR3 spells CASSFNPSTGTGRYSNQPQHF. The DNA of the CDR3 is TGTGCCAGCAGCTTTAACCCTTCTACCGGGACAGGGAGATATAGCAATCAGCCCCAGCATTTT.

In DNA form, the CDR3 reads TGTGCCAGCAGTTACCGGGACAGGGGGATCTACGAGCAGTACTTC. Protein product: CASSYRDRGIYEQYF. V and J are TRBV6-6 and TRBJ2-7; TRBD1 agrees at 11 bases. CDR3 length: 15 amino acids. Germline trimming cut 2 bases from V and 3 bases from J; bases unmatched to any gene: 3. Germline CDR1 reads MNHNY; CDR2 reads SVGAGI (reference sequence).

This rearrangement joins TRBV9 to TRBJ1-1, with 8 nucleotides matching TRBD1. Germline CDR1 reads SGDLS; CDR2 reads YYNGEE. The CDR3 has 15 amino acids. Trimming took 4 bases from V and 12 from J; bases not matched to a gene: 17. As DNA, the CDR3 is TGTGCCAGCAGCCAAGAGGGGAGTAGGACAGGGCCCACTTTCTTT. This codes for CASSQEGSRTGPTFF. The full variable domain, completed using reference TRBV9 and TRBJ1-1, is DSGVTQTPKHLITATGQRVTLRCSPRSGDLSVYWYQQSLDQGLQFLIQYYNGEERAKGNILERFSAQQFPDLHSELNLSSLELGDSALYFCASSQEGSRTGPTFFGQGTRLTVV.

This clone turned up a few times. V usage is TRBV28 and J usage is TRBJ2-7, with 8 bases aligning to TRBD1. Unmatched junction bases numbered 9, after V lost 7 bases and J lost 4 bases. Germline CDR1 is MDHEN and CDR2 is SYDVKM. The CDR3 covers 14 residues. CDR3 loop: CASNTGTGLYEQYV. The CDR3 bases are TGTGCCAGCAACACCGGGACAGGTCTTTACGAGCAGTACGTC.

J is TRBJ2-2 and V is TRBV11-3; 11 bases are shared with TRBD1. The length of the CDR3 is 16 residues. V shed 0 bases, J shed 4 bases, and the junction held 1 base outside the gene matches. Per germline, CDR1 SGHNT and CDR2 YENEEA. CDR3 bases: TGTGCCAGCAGCTTAGATGGGACAGGGGGCACCGGGGAGCTGTTTTTT. It yields the protein CASSLDGTGGTGELFF.

The V call is TRBV7-8, the J call TRBJ1-4, with TRBD1 matching over 8 bases. CDR1 SGHVS and CDR2 FQNEAQ come from the germline V gene. The CDR3 is made up of 16 amino acids. V lost 4 bases, J lost 8 bases, and 12 bases stayed unmatched. In DNA, the CDR3 is TGTGCCAGCAGCTCGGGGGTACCCAGGGGGCCGGAAAAACTGTTTTTT. Its protein product is CASSSGVPRGPEKLFF.

V gene TRBV6-1 combines with J gene TRBJ1-5; D uncertain. V lost 2 bases, J lost 7 bases, and 9 bases lay in between. Looked up from germline, CDR1 is MNHNS and CDR2 is SASEGT. The CDR3 extends over 13 amino acids. This chain's CDR3 is CASSEMRSQPQHF. The CDR3 nucleotides are TGTGCCAGCAGTGAAATGAGGAGCCAGCCCCAGCATTTT.

The gene calls are TRBV7-2 and TRBJ1-3, with D possibly TRBD1 on 6 matching bases. The CDR3 contains 14 residues. Trimming removed 6 bases at V and 0 bases at J, with 9 bases between. Germline V gives CDR1 SGHTA, CDR2 FQGNSA. The CDR3, as DNA: TGTGCCAGCAGTCGGGACACCTCTGGAAACACCATATATTTT. It encodes CASSRDTSGNTIYF.

The chain links TRBV6-5 to TRBJ2-1; 8 bases map to TRBD2. This CDR3 comprises 14 residues. Germline values: CDR1 MNHEY, CDR2 SVGAGI. V lost 5 bases to trimming and J lost 6 bases; unmatched junction nucleotides: 6. This CDR3 is CASSPGGGFNEQFF. The CDR3 DNA sequence: TGTGCCAGCAGTCCCGGGGGGGGTTTCAATGAGCAGTTCTTC.

The DNA of the CDR3 is TGTGCCAGTAGTCAGGGGGCGATTAGGGCAGATACGCAGTATTTT. Amino acids: CASSQGAIRADTQYF. The chain couples TRBV19 to TRBJ2-3, with 8 positions matching TRBD1. Germline V gives CDR1 LNHDA, CDR2 SQIVND (reference sequence). CDR3 length: 15 residues. The trim removed 5 bases at V and 4 bases at J, leaving 8 bases unmatched.

The chain carries TRBV2 and TRBJ1-2, with 7 bases lining up with TRBD1. The CDR3 contains 14 residues. With V trimmed by 6 bases and J by 4 bases, 8 bases remained unmatched. CDR1 SNHLY and CDR2 FYNNEI come from the germline V gene. CDR3 region: CASSLLTGAYGYTF. The DNA for the CDR3 is TGTGCCAGCAGCCTATTAACAGGGGCCTATGGCTACACCTTC.

The chain has TRBV5-1 and TRBJ2-2; possibly TRBD1 for D (6 bases). Germline loops: CDR1 SGHRS, CDR2 YFSETQ. With 2 bases removed from V and 3 bases from J, the gap between germline ends came to 11 bases. This CDR3 has 15 amino acids. DNA for the CDR3: TGCGCCAGCAGCTTTAGAGGGGGAGACACCGGGGAGCTGTTTTTT. Translated: CASSFRGGDTGELFF.

The V call is TRBV2, the J call TRBJ2-5; D call uncertain. Germline CDR1 is SNHLY and CDR2 is FYNNEI. The CDR3 consists of 13 residues. The V gene lost 8 bases and the J gene lost 1 base, with 11 bases spanning the gap. Written as DNA, the CDR3 is TGTGCCAGCGGAGATGACCGCCAAGAGACCCAGTACTTC. Translating gives CASGDDRQETQYF.

This clone was recorded once. The J gene is TRBJ1-2, the V gene TRBV6-5; possibly TRBD1 for D (6 bases). The CDR3 runs to 14 residues. The germline V gene has CDR1 MNHEY and CDR2 SVGAGI. V shed 4 bases and J shed 4 bases, with 13 bases lying between them. The CDR3 loop is CASSSMQGPYGYTF. The DNA of the CDR3 is TGTGCCAGCAGTTCCATGCAGGGGCCCTATGGCTACACCTTC.

The chain joins TRBV5-1 to TRBJ2-3; 12 bases fit TRBD1. Per the germline V gene, CDR1 is SGHRS and CDR2 is YFSETQ. J lost 6 bases, V lost 3 bases, and 5 bases had no gene match. CDR3 length equals 15 residues. The CDR3 nucleotides read TGCGCCAGCAGCTGGGGACAGGGGGCGATGGATACGCAGTATTTT. Translation gives CASSWGQGAMDTQYF.

The gene calls are TRBV7-9 and TRBJ2-3, with a tentative D call TRBD1 (6 bases). Trimming shortened V by 3 bases and J by 4 bases, and 17 bases separated the two germline ends. CDR3 length: 16 amino acids. The germline CDR1 and CDR2 sequences are SEHNR and FQNEAQ (reference sequence). This CDR3 reads CASSFIQGLGADTQYF. The CDR3 region has the DNA TGTGCCAGCAGCTTTATACAGGGATTAGGCGCAGATACGCAGTATTTT.

In regard to this clone: Mismatch with germline at one junction end may stem from a read error. The sample holds other DNA sequences that translate to the same CDR3. This chain's CDR3 is CASSPLGSDRESMNTEAFF. As DNA, the CDR3 is TGTGCCAGCAGCCCTTTAGGTTCGGACAGGGAATCTATGAATACTGAAGCTTTCTTT. The genes are TRBV7-9 and TRBJ1-1; 8 bases fit TRBD1. Germline V gives CDR1 SEHNR, CDR2 FQNEAQ (reference sequence). This CDR3 has 19 residues.

CDR3 bases: TGTGCCAGCAGCCAAGACCTCGCGGGTCAGTCAGATACGCAGTATTTT. Translating it yields CASSQDLAGQSDTQYF. The chain couples TRBV4-2 to TRBJ2-3; possible D gene TRBD2, 5 bases. The germline V and J ends were trimmed by 0 bases and 4 bases, with 14 bases remaining between them. This CDR3 contains 16 residues. CDR1 is LGHNA, CDR2 YNFKEQ, per germline.

J is TRBJ2-1 and V is TRBV19; D unresolved. The CDR3 runs 15 residues. The ends were cut back, 3 bases at V and 0 bases at J, with 9 bases in the middle. Germline CDR1 and CDR2: LNHDA and SQIVND (reference sequence). The CDR3 bases are TGTGCCAGTAGTATCCCGGGTCGCTCCTACAATGAGCAGTTCTTC. The encoded protein is CASSIPGRSYNEQFF.

V is TRBV2 and J is TRBJ2-2, with TRBD2 matching over 8 bases. The germline CDR1 and CDR2 sequences are SNHLY and FYNNEI. The junction had 10 bases not matched to a gene; V was cut back by 4 bases and J by 6 bases. This CDR3 has 16 amino acids. In DNA, the CDR3 is TGTGCCAGCAGTGTGGGTAGCGGGGCCGTGTCCGGGGAGCTGTTTTTT. Amino acid sequence: CASSVGSGAVSGELFF.

This rearrangement joins TRBV2 to TRBJ1-4, with D maybe TRBD1 (6 bases). Trimming removed 6 bases at V and 6 bases at J, with 17 bases between. The CDR3 is 15 amino acids. Germline V lookup: CDR1 SNHLY, CDR2 FYNNEI. The CDR3 region has the DNA TGTGCCAGCAGCCTTAGACAGGTCCGGGATGAAAAACTGTTTTTT. Residues: CASSLRQVRDEKLFF.

The rearrangement links TRBV9 to TRBJ2-3, with D hard to call. The CDR3 has 13 amino acids. Germline V CDR1 and CDR2: SGDLS, YYNGEE. The germline V and J ends were trimmed by 6 bases and 0 bases, with 8 bases remaining between them. CDR3 nucleotides: TGTGCCAGCAATGGCGGTAGCACAGATACGCAGTATTTT. Protein product: CASNGGSTDTQYF.

The J gene is TRBJ1-6, the V gene TRBV7-9; D perhaps matches TRBD1 (5 bases). Germline values: CDR1 SEHNR, CDR2 FQNEAQ (reference sequence). The CDR3 extends over 16 amino acids. V was shortened by 3 bases and J by 9 bases, with 18 bases between the two germline ends. The CDR3 loop reads CASSFSGGAGGSPLHF. The CDR3 nucleotides are TGTGCCAGCAGCTTCTCTGGGGGAGCGGGGGGTTCACCCCTCCACTTT. Looking up the rest from reference TRBV7-9 and TRBJ1-6 gives the full variable domain: DTGVSQNPRHKITKRGQNVTFRCDPISEHNRLYWYRQTLGQGPEFLTYFQNEAQLEKSRLLSDRFSAERPKGSFSTLEIQRTEQGDSAMYLCASSFSGGAGGSPLHFGNGTRLTVT.

This clone was observed a single time. CDR3 sequence reads: CASSLDPGGRTGELFF. In DNA, the CDR3 is TGCGCCAGCAGCTTGGATCCAGGGGGGAGAACCGGGGAGCTGTTTTTT. The gene calls are TRBV5-1 and TRBJ2-2; D is possibly TRBD1 (7 bases). Trimming took 0 bases from V and 5 from J, leaving 14 bases between them. Germline V gene data show CDR1 as SGHRS and CDR2 as YFSETQ. The CDR3 sequence is 16 residues long.

CDR3 protein: CASSQEQIGAKNIQYF. The DNA for the CDR3 is TGCGCCAGCAGCCAAGAACAGATCGGCGCCAAAAACATTCAGTACTTC. The chain uses TRBV4-1 and TRBJ2-4, with unresolved D. V lost 0 bases to trimming and J lost 1 base, with 10 bases between them. The V gene's germline CDR1 is MGHRA and CDR2 YSYEKL. The CDR3 has 16 amino acids.

This clone was observed a few times. This chain joins TRBV23-1 and TRBJ1-1; D call uncertain. TRBV23-1 is an ORF; its function is uncertain. The CDR3 is made up of 15 amino acids. The ends were cut back, 4 bases at V and 0 bases at J, with 12 bases in the middle. The CDR3 DNA sequence: TGCGCCAGCAGTCCCCTCAATAGCGTGAACACTGAAGCTTTCTTT. Protein: CASSPLNSVNTEAFF.

The chain couples TRBV4-3 to TRBJ2-1, with 9 bases that match TRBD2. Germline V gene lookup returns CDR1 LGHNA and CDR2 YSLEER. V lost 3 bases and J lost 1; bases outside the gene matches: 7. This CDR3 has 17 amino acids. This CDR3 is CASSHLPGLASYNEQFF. CDR3 DNA: TGCGCCAGCAGCCACCTCCCGGGACTAGCATCCTACAATGAGCAGTTCTTC.

The chain employs TRBV10-3 and TRBJ2-7, with D possibly being TRBD1 (6 bases). V lost 5 bases and J lost 0, with 8 bases in between. The CDR3 totals 13 residues. Germline CDR1 and CDR2: ENHRY and SYGVKD. CDR3 amino acids: CAISQGSSYEQYV. The CDR3 DNA sequence: TGTGCCATCAGTCAGGGGAGCTCCTACGAGCAGTACGTC.

CDR3 residues: CASSGTGGNQPQHF. The CDR3, as DNA: TGTGCCAGTAGCGGGACAGGGGGCAATCAGCCCCAGCATTTT. V usage is TRBV19 and J usage is TRBJ1-5; 10 bases agree with TRBD1. V shed 6 bases, J shed 2 bases, and the junction held 1 base outside the gene matches. The CDR3 contains 14 residues. Germline CDR1 LNHDA, CDR2 SQIVND (reference sequence).

The V gene is TRBV5-4, the J gene TRBJ2-5; 10 positions agree with TRBD1. Germline values: CDR1 SGHNT, CDR2 YYREEE (reference sequence). V shed 4 bases and J 5 bases; nucleotides not matched to a gene: 5. The CDR3 is 14 amino acids. CDR3 residues: CASSRTGQGETQYF. The CDR3 DNA follows: TGTGCCAGCAGCCGAACGGGACAGGGGGAGACCCAGTACTTC. Full variable domain (rest looked up from reference TRBV5-4 and TRBJ2-5): ETGVTQSPTHLIKTRGQQVTLRCSSQSGHNTVSWYQQALGQGPQFIFQYYREEENGRGNFPPRFSGLQFPNYSSELNVNALELDDSALYLCASSRTGQGETQYFGPGTRLLVL.

The chain carries TRBV10-1 and TRBJ2-1; D not certain. Trimming cost V 3 bases and J 5 bases, with 8 bases left between them. CDR3 length: 13 amino acids. Germline CDR1 is WNHNN and CDR2 is SYGVQD (reference sequence). The DNA for the CDR3 is TGCGCCAGCAGTGATCCGCCTAACAATGAGCAGTTCTTC. Encoded protein: CASSDPPNNEQFF.

V is TRBV19 and J is TRBJ1-5; D may be TRBD1 (5 bases). Between the trimmed V and J ends, which lost 5 bases and 6 bases, there was a span of 14 bases. CDR3 length: 14 residues. CDR1 and CDR2 from the germline V gene are LNHDA and SQIVND (reference sequence). In DNA form, the CDR3 reads TGTGCCAGTAGTCGTACCCCGCAGGGTCAGCCCCAGCATTTT. Encoded protein: CASSRTPQGQPQHF.